The source of this TCR beta chain is a study of blood T cell repertoires in COVID-19. Overall study context: PBMCs, B-cell-depleted T cells, or T cells were the source of the cDNA or gDNA that made up the material.

This CDR3 is 14 amino acids long. Trimming removed 3 bases from V and 2 bases from J; junction bases left unmatched: 3. Per germline, CDR1 SGHRS and CDR2 YFSETQ. The data were produced by immunoSEQ multiplex PCR, yet TCRdb's version contains in-frame clones alone and is incomplete. The sample lists 200,000 to 300,000 clones, roughly nine tenths occurring once. The TCR comes from a man aged 60 to 75 who had recovered from COVID-19. The chain carries TRBV5-1 and TRBJ2-3; TRBD1 matches 7 bases. Sequencing input: peripheral blood. CDR3 sequence: CASSSRGNTDTQYF. CDR3 DNA: TGCGCCAGCAGCTCCAGGGGGAACACAGATACGCAGTATTTT. Based on the CDR3 plus reference TRBV5-1 and TRBJ2-3, the full variable domain is KAGVTQTPRYLIKTRGQQVTLSCSPISGHRSVSWYQQTPGQGLQFLFEYFSETQRNKGNFPGRFSGRQFSNSRSEMNVSTLELGDSALYLCASSSRGNTDTQYFGPGTRLTVL.